This T cell receptor (beta chain) was obtained from a study of blood T cell repertoires in COVID-19. At the level of the study: There were acute and convalescent COVID-19 samples, and they came from the United States, Italy and Spain. The cDNA or gDNA used as material had been derived from T cells, B-cell-depleted T cells, or PBMCs.

Trimming took off 7 bases at V and 0 bases at J, with 7 bases between the two ends. The CDR3 is 12 residues long. Germline loops: CDR1 SEHNR, CDR2 FQNEAQ (reference sequence). Original processing notes: Amplification from reference gene primers served as the basis for estimated nucleated cell counts. Assay: immunoSEQ multiplex PCR; the TCRdb copy retains only in-frame clones and omits some. D and trimming were read from the DNA, whereas the V and J calls and clone size are those reported in that table. The sample yields 180,000 or so clones, approximately 88% seen once. The TCR sequence derives from a woman aged 30 to 39 with acute or convalescent COVID-19. Sequenced: peripheral blood. The rearrangement uses TRBV7-9 and TRBJ2-7; no definite D call. The CDR3 loop is CASTRSSYEQYF. In DNA form, the CDR3 reads TGTGCCAGCACGAGGAGCTCCTACGAGCAGTACTTC.